The entry that follows covers one T cell receptor (beta chain) sequence. The data were produced by immunoSEQ multiplex PCR, yet TCRdb's version contains in-frame clones alone and is incomplete. The sample lists approximately 270,000 clones, around nine tenths seen once, with over 1.2% in the top ten. The ends were cut back, 3 bases at V and 4 bases at J, with 12 bases in the middle. The CDR3 runs 14 residues. The germline V gene encodes CDR1 SGHRS and CDR2 YFSETQ. The data were taken from a study of blood T cell repertoires in COVID-19. The TCR was taken from a man aged 80 or over with acute or convalescent COVID-19. The V gene is TRBV5-1, the J gene TRBJ2-3; unclear D gene. The sample consisted of peripheral blood. The DNA for the CDR3 is TGCGCCAGCAGCTCCCGTTACTCCGCAGATACGCAGTATTTT. Translation gives CASSSRYSADTQYF. The whole variable domain, filled in from reference TRBV5-1 and TRBJ2-3, reads KAGVTQTPRYLIKTRGQQVTLSCSPISGHRSVSWYQQTPGQGLQFLFEYFSETQRNKGNFPGRFSGRQFSNSRSEMNVSTLELGDSALYLCASSSRYSADTQYFGPGTRLTVL.